The rows below give T cell receptor beta chains drawn from one sample of a study of T-cell reconstitution after alpha-beta-depleted transplantation in children. TCRdb re-derived calls from the PCR reads in MiXCR, one entry per CDR3 protein. This sample has about 210,000 distinct CDR3 sequences, with under 20% found just once. The sample consisted of PBMCs, mostly from graft donor cells, taken 360 days after TCRalphabeta/CD19-depleted stem cell transplant. The receptors come from a male patient aged 2-9 years who had a stem cell transplant for acute lymphoblastic leukemia, so the T cells may come from the graft donor. Both conserved end residues are part of each CDR3. The D gene is left open where the match is weak. Size is omitted from some rows. Given values are once, few, many or a class for expanded clones.

CASSQGLVGGSYEQYF	TGTGCCAGCAGCCAAGGACTAGTTGGAGGGTCCTACGAGCAGTACTTC	few	NA	TRBV3-1	TRBJ2-7
CASSYTDSYEQYF	TGTGCCAGCAGTTACACCGACTCCTACGAGCAGTACTTC	many	NA	TRBV6-5	TRBJ2-7
CAISSEWVNTEAFF	TGTGCCATCAGTTCTGAGTGGGTGAACACTGAAGCTTTCTTT	few	NA	TRBV10-3	TRBJ1-1
CASSSQGAVYEQYF	TGTGCCAGCAGCTCTCAGGGGGCGGTTTACGAGCAGTACTTC	NA	TRBD1	TRBV27	TRBJ2-7
CSARDWTAGDEQFF	TGCAGTGCTAGAGATTGGACAGCGGGCGATGAGCAGTTCTTC	few	NA	TRBV20-1	TRBJ2-1
CASSLPGPGDTGELFF	TGCGCCAGCAGCTTGCCGGGCCCCGGGGACACCGGGGAGCTGTTTTTT	few	NA	TRBV5-1	TRBJ2-2
CASSLPGQGVGEQFF	TGTGCCAGCAGCTTGCCGGGACAGGGGGTCGGTGAGCAGTTCTTC	few	TRBD1	TRBV5-6	TRBJ2-1
CASSVRGRDTGELFF	TGTGCCAGCAGCGTTCGGGGGCGCGACACCGGGGAGCTGTTTTTT	NA	NA	TRBV9	TRBJ2-2
CASSGAASGPQHF	TGTGCCAGCAGCGGGGCCGCCAGTGGGCCCCAGCATTTT	NA	NA	TRBV9	TRBJ1-5
CAISELQSAGEFF	TGTGCCATCAGTGAGCTTCAGTCTGCTGGGGAGTTCTTC	few	NA	TRBV10-3	TRBJ2-1
CASSRDFTDTQYF	TGTGCCAGCAGCCGGGACTTCACAGATACGCAGTATTTT	NA	NA	TRBV7-2	TRBJ2-3
CASSPPAKRYEQYF	TGTGCCAGCAGCCCGCCCGCTAAAAGGTACGAGCAGTACTTC	NA	NA	TRBV13	TRBJ2-7
CASSPPGTGYTEAFF	TGTGCCAGCTCACCTCCCGGGACAGGGTACACTGAAGCTTTCTTT	NA	TRBD1	TRBV18	TRBJ1-1
CASSEGVLMNTEAFF	TGTGCCAGCAGTGAAGGGGTACTCATGAACACTGAAGCTTTCTTT	many	NA	TRBV2	TRBJ1-1
CASVGSTGELFF	TGTGCCAGCGTTGGGAGCACCGGGGAGCTGTTTTTT	few	NA	TRBV6-2/TRBV6-3	TRBJ2-2
CASSSPMQKTGELFF	TGTGCCAGCAGTTCCCCGATGCAGAAGACCGGGGAGCTGTTTTTT	few	NA	TRBV12-3/TRBV12-4	TRBJ2-2
CASSLVGGVGSPLHF	TGTGCCAGCAGCTTAGTGGGGGGGGTAGGTTCACCCCTCCACTTT	few	NA	TRBV7-9	TRBJ1-6
CASSPGQGPYNEQFF	TGTGCCAGTAGTCCGGGACAGGGCCCCTACAATGAGCAGTTCTTC	NA	TRBD1	TRBV19	TRBJ2-1
CSAKAPEGGPNQPQHF	TGCAGTGCTAAGGCCCCGGAGGGAGGGCCGAATCAGCCCCAGCATTTT	few	NA	TRBV20-1	TRBJ1-5
CSARRGPWVQPQHF	TGCAGTGCTAGAAGAGGTCCCTGGGTTCAGCCCCAGCATTTT	few	NA	TRBV20-1	TRBJ1-5
CATRESGLNEQFF	TGTGCCACCAGGGAATCAGGGCTCAATGAGCAGTTCTTC	many	NA	TRBV15	TRBJ2-1
CASSPLAGGRTGELFF	TGTGCCAGCAGTCCCTTAGCGGGGGGGCGCACCGGGGAGCTGTTTTTT	few	TRBD2	TRBV12-3/TRBV12-4	TRBJ2-2
CASSLIMGGAQRETQYF	TGCGCCAGCAGCCTAATTATGGGGGGCGCACAGCGGGAGACCCAGTACTTC	few	NA	TRBV4-1	TRBJ2-5
CASRPGQRGNTIYF	TGTGCCAGCAGGCCGGGACAGCGCGGAAACACCATATATTTT	NA	TRBD1	TRBV2	TRBJ1-3
CSARPGQFNSPLHF	TGCAGTGCTCGACCGGGACAGTTTAATTCACCCCTCCACTTT	few	TRBD1	TRBV20-1	TRBJ1-6
CASSSPGGRETQYF	TGTGCCAGCAGTTCTCCGGGAGGAAGAGAGACCCAGTACTTC	NA	TRBD2	TRBV28	TRBJ2-5
CSAREDGYEQYF	TGCAGTGCTAGAGAGGACGGTTACGAGCAGTACTTC	NA	NA	TRBV20-1	TRBJ2-7
CASSVLSTDTQYF	TGTGCCAGCAGCGTCCTTAGCACAGATACGCAGTATTTT	once	NA	TRBV7-9	TRBJ2-3
CAIRENRDTEAFF	TGTGCCATCAGGGAGAACAGGGACACTGAAGCTTTCTTT	NA	NA	TRBV10-3	TRBJ1-1
CASSLPGNYF	TGTGCCAGCAGCTTGCCGGGGAACTACTTC	NA	NA	TRBV5-8	TRBJ2-7
CASRLVAGSRTSYEQYF	TGTGCCAGCAGACTCGTGGCAGGGTCCCGAACGTCCTACGAGCAGTACTTC	NA	NA	TRBV6-5	TRBJ2-7
CASRPGLAKNIQYF	TGTGCCAGCAGGCCGGGACTAGCGAAAAACATTCAGTACTTC	NA	TRBD2	TRBV2	TRBJ2-4
CASSQQGQPQHF	TGTGCCAGCAGCCAGCAGGGGCAGCCCCAGCATTTT	NA	NA	TRBV3-1	TRBJ1-5
CASSTRSRTGEQYF	TGTGCCAGCAGCACACGATCAAGGACGGGGGAGCAGTACTTC	NA	NA	TRBV11-1	TRBJ2-7
CASSPGLAGGKSSYEQYF	TGTGCCAGCTCACCAGGACTAGCGGGTGGAAAAAGCTCCTACGAGCAGTACTTC	few	TRBD2	TRBV18	TRBJ2-7
CASKTSASSYNEQFF	TGTGCCAGCAAGACTAGCGCTAGCTCCTACAATGAGCAGTTCTTC	few	TRBD2	TRBV12-3/TRBV12-4	TRBJ2-1
CASGLGRVSPGANVLTF	TGTGCCAGCGGCCTGGGTAGGGTCTCCCCTGGGGCCAACGTCCTGACTTTC	few	NA	TRBV6-1	TRBJ2-6
CASSLQGWMIGELFF	TGTGCCAGCAGCTTACAGGGGTGGATGATCGGGGAGCTGTTTTTT	NA	NA	TRBV11-2	TRBJ2-2
CASRGAPGHETQYF	TGTGCCAGCAGAGGGGCGCCGGGGCATGAGACCCAGTACTTC	many	NA	TRBV5-5	TRBJ2-5
CSARDFDSSGNTIYF	TGCAGTGCTAGAGATTTCGACAGCTCTGGAAACACCATATATTTT	few	NA	TRBV20-1	TRBJ1-3
CASSLRTSGRETQYF	TGTGCCAGCAGTTTGAGGACTAGCGGGAGAGAGACCCAGTACTTC	NA	TRBD2	TRBV28	TRBJ2-5
CASSLRRVDYEQYF	TGTGCCAGCAGTTTGAGGCGGGTGGACTACGAGCAGTACTTC	NA	NA	TRBV12-3/TRBV12-4	TRBJ2-7
CASCKGAGTEAFF	TGTGCCAGCTGTAAGGGGGCGGGTACTGAAGCTTTCTTT	many	TRBD1	TRBV12-3/TRBV12-4	TRBJ1-1